What follows is one T cell receptor beta chain and its context. V lost 7 bases and J lost 10; bases outside the gene matches: 14. Germline V gene sequence: CDR1 SEHNR, CDR2 FQNEAQ (reference sequence). The CDR3 totals 15 residues. Original methodology: Using reference gene primer amplification, nucleated cell counts were estimated. The protocol was immunoSEQ multiplex PCR, while the TCRdb copy is restricted to in-frame clones and leaves out a portion. The DNA gave D and trimming, while V, J and clone size come from that table. The repertoire has about 43,000 clones, roughly 91% of them found once; the top ten carry roughly 5%. The data derive from a study of blood T cell repertoires in COVID-19.

The sequenced material came from peripheral blood. This chain uses TRBV7-9 with TRBJ2-1, with 9 bases fitting TRBD2. This clonotype was sampled from a human donor in a cohort sampled during active COVID-19. CDR3 nucleotide sequence: TGTGCCAGCACCCTTAGCGGGAGCCCCCGAGGGGAGCAGTTCTTC. Residues: CASTLSGSPRGEQFF.